This entry lists 4 T cell receptor beta chains sequenced from one sample in a study of blood T cell repertoires in COVID-19. Clones were read by immunoSEQ multiplex PCR, and TCRdb kept only the in-frame ones, dropping some. This repertoire shows 130,000 to 150,000 clones, roughly 85% found once; its top ten account for about 3.6%. The sample taken for sequencing was peripheral blood. These receptors all come from a man aged 55 to 70 with acute or convalescent COVID-19.

This chain links TRBV5-6 with TRBJ2-3, with 14 nucleotides matching TRBD2. The V gene's germline CDR1 is SGHDT and CDR2 YYEEEE. The length of the CDR3 is 15 residues. Unmatched junction bases numbered 9, after V lost 1 base and J lost 14 bases. CDR3: CASSLLGLAGEAPYF. CDR3 DNA: TGTGCCAGCAGCTTGTTGGGACTAGCGGGAGAAGCTCCGTATTTT.

The CDR3 DNA reads TGCGCCAGCAGTGGAATGGGAGGTAACTATGAAGCTTTCTTT. Translation: CASSGMGGNYEAFF. The chain employs TRBV10-2 and TRBJ1-1; no reliable D call. Per the germline V gene, CDR1 is WSHSY and CDR2 is SAAADI. There are 14 residues in the CDR3. V lost 4 bases to trimming and J lost 7 bases, with 16 bases between them.

The rearrangement uses TRBV5-1 and TRBJ1-1; 8 positions match TRBD1. The CDR3 extends over 14 amino acids. Unmatched junction bases numbered 10, after V lost 5 bases and J lost 7 bases. Germline CDR1 is SGHRS and CDR2 is YFSETQ. The CDR3 DNA follows: TGCGCCAGCAGTCAAACTGGACAGGGAAATGAAGCTTTCTTT. It codes for CASSQTGQGNEAFF.

This chain connects TRBV28 to TRBJ2-1; the match to TRBD1 covers 8 bases. After removal of 5 bases from V and 13 bases from J, the junction contained 10 bases not matched to a gene. Germline CDR1 is MDHEN and CDR2 is SYDVKM. The CDR3 consists of 13 residues. DNA of the CDR3: TGTGCCAGCAGTAAGCAAAATCAGGGGGCCCAGTTCTTC. Residues: CASSKQNQGAQFF.